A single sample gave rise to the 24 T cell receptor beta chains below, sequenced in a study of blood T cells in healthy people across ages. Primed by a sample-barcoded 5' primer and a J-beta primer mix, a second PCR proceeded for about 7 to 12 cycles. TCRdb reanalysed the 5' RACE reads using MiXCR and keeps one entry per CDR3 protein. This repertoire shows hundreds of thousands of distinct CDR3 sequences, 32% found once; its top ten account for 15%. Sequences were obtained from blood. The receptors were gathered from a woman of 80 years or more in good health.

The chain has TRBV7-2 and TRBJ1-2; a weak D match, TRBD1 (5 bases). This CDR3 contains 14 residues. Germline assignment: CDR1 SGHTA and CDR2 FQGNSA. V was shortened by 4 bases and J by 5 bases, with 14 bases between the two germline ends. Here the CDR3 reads CASSSQEAGYGYTF. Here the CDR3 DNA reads TGTGCCAGCAGCTCCCAGGAGGCAGGGTATGGCTACACCTTC.

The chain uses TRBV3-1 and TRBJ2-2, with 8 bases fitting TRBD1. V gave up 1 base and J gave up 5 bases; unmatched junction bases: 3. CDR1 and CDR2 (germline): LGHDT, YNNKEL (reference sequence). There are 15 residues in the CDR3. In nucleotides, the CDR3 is TGTGCCAGCAGCCAAGGGACAGGGATTACCGGGGAGCTGTTTTTT. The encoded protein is CASSQGTGITGELFF.

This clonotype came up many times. The CDR3 spells CASSYVDRASNQPQHF. CDR3 sequence (DNA): TGTGCCAGCAGTTACGTTGACAGGGCTAGCAATCAGCCCCAGCATTTT. The chain recombines TRBV28 with TRBJ1-5; 7 positions match TRBD1. The V segment lost 4 bases and the J segment 0 bases; nucleotides outside the gene matches: 6. Germline CDR1 reads MDHEN; CDR2 reads SYDVKM. The CDR3 runs 16 residues.

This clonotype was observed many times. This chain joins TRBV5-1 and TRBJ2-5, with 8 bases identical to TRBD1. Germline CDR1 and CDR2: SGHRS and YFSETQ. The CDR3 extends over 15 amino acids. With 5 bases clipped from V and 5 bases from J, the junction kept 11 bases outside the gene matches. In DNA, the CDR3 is TGCGCCAGCAGGGAAGGGACAGGAGTTGGGGAGACCCAGTACTTC. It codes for CASREGTGVGETQYF.

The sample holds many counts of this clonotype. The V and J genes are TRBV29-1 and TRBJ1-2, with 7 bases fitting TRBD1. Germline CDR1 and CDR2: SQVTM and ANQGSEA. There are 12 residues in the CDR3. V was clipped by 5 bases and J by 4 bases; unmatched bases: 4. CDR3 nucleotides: TGCAGCGTTAAACCAGGGGGCTATGGCTACACCTTC. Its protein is CSVKPGGYGYTF.

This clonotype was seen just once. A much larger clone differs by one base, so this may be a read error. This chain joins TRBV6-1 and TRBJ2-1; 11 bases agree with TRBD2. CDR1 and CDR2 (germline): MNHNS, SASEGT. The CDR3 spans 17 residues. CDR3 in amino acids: CASSGVLAGEFYSEQFF. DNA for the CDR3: TGTGCCAGCAGCGGGGTACTAGCGGGGGAGTTCTACAGTGAGCAGTTCTTC.

The CDR3 loop is CSLGQVLNEKLFF. The CDR3 nucleotides are TGCAGTCTTGGACAGGTGCTTAATGAAAAACTGTTTTTT. The rearrangement uses TRBV20-1 and TRBJ1-4; 7 bases map to TRBD1. This CDR3 contains 13 residues. Trimming removed 8 bases from V and 4 bases from J; junction bases left unmatched: 7. The germline CDR1 and CDR2 sequences are DFQATT and SNEGSKA (reference sequence).

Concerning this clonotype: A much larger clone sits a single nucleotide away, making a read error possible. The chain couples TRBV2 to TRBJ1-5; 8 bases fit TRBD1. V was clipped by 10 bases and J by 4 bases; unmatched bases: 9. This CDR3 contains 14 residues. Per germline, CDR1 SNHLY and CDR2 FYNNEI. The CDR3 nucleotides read TGTGCCAACCAGGACAGGGTAGGGAATCAGCCCCAGCATTTT. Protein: CANQDRVGNQPQHF.

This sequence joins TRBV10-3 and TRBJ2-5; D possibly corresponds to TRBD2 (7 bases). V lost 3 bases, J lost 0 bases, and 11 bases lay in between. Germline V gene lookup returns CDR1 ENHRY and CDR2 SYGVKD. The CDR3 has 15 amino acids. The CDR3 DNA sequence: TGTGCCATCAGTGATGGGGGGGCCAACCAAGAGACCCAGTACTTC. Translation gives CAISDGGANQETQYF.

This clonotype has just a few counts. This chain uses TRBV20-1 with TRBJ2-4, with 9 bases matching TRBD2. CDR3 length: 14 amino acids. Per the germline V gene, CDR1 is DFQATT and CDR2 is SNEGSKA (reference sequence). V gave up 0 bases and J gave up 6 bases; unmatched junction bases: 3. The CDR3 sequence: CSARDAREGNIQYF. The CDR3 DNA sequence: TGCAGTGCTAGAGACGCGCGGGAGGGAAACATTCAGTACTTC.

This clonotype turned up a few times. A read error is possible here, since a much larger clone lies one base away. The DNA for the CDR3 is TGCAGTGAAAAATCATACAATGAGCAGTACTTC. It translates to CSEKSYNEQYF. The chain employs TRBV20-1 and TRBJ2-7, with D uncertain. CDR1 DFQATT and CDR2 SNEGSKA come from the germline V gene (reference sequence). The CDR3 loop spans 11 amino acids. V was clipped by 7 bases and J by 7 bases, with 14 bases between them.

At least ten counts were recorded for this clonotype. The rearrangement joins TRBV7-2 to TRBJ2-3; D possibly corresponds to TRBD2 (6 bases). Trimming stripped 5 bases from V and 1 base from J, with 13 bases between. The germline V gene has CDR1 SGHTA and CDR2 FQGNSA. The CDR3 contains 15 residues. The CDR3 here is CASSVGGARTDTQYF. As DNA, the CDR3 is TGTGCCAGCAGCGTAGGCGGGGCCCGCACAGATACGCAGTATTTT.

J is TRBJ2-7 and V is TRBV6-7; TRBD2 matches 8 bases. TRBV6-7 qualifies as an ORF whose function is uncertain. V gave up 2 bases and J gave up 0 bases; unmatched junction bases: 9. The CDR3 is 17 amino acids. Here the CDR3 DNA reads TGTGCCAGCAGTTACCCCTTAAAGCGGGGGCTCTCCTACGAGCAGTACTTC. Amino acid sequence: CASSYPLKRGLSYEQYF.

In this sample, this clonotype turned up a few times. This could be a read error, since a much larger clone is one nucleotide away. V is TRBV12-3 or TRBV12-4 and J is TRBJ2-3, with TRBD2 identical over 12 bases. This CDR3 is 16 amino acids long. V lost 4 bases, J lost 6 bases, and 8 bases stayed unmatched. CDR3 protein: CASSWASGGVCDTQYF. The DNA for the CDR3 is TGTGCCAGCAGTTGGGCTAGCGGGGGGGTCTGTGATACGCAGTATTTT.

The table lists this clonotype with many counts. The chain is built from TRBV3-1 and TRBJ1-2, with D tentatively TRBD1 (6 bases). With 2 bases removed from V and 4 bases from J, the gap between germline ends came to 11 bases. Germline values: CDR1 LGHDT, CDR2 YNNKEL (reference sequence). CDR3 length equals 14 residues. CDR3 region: CASSQLGQPYGYTF. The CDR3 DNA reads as TGTGCCAGCAGCCAACTCGGACAGCCCTATGGCTACACCTTC.

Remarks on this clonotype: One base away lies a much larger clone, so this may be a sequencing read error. CDR3 nucleotide sequence: TGCTGTGCTAGAGACGCGACAGGGGGGCACACTGAAGCTTTCTTT. Translating it yields CCARDATGGHTEAFF. V gene TRBV20-1 combines with J gene TRBJ1-1; 9 nucleotides agree with TRBD1. CDR3 length: 15 amino acids. Germline assignment: CDR1 DFQATT and CDR2 SNEGSKA (reference sequence).

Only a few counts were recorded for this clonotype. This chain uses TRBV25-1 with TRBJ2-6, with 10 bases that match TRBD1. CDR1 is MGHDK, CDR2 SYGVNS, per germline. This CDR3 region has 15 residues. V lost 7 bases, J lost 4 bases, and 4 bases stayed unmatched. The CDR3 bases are TGTGCCAGCACCGGGACAGGGGACGGGGCCAACGTCCTGACTTTC. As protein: CASTGTGDGANVLTF.

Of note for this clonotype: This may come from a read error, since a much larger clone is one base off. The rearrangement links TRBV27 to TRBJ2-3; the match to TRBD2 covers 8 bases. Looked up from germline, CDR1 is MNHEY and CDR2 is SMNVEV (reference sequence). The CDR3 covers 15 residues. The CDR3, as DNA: TGTGCCAGCTCCCAAGCCGGGGGGGCCTTAGATGCGCAGTATTTT. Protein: CASSQAGGALDAQYF.

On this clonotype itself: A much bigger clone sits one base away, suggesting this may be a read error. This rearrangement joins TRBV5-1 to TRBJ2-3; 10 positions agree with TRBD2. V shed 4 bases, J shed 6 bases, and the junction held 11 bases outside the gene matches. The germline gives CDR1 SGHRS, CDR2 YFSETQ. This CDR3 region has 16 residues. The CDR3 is CASSAVSGGTSDTQYF. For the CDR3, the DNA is TGCGCCAGCAGCGCAGTTAGCGGGGGGACATCGGATACGCAGTATTTT. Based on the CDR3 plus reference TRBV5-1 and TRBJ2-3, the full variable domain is KAGVTQTPRYLIKTRGQQVTLSCSPISGHRSVSWYQQTPGQGLQFLFEYFSETQRNKGNFPGRFSGRQFSNSRSEMNVSTLELGDSALYLCASSAVSGGTSDTQYFGPGTRLTVL.

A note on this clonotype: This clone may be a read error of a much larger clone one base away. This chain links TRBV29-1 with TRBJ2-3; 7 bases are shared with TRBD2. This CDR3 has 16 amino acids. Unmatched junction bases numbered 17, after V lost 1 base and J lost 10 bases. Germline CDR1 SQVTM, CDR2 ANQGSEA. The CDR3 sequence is CSVEVGAGSTRGAQYF. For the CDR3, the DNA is TGCAGCGTTGAAGTAGGCGCGGGGTCCACCCGGGGGGCGCAGTATTTT.

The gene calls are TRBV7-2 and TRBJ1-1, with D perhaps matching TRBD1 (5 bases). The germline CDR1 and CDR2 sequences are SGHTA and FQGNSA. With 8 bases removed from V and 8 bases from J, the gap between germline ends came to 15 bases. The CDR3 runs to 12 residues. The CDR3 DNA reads TGTGCCAGCTTAGTCGGGGGGGGAGAAGCTTTCTTT. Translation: CASLVGGGEAFF.

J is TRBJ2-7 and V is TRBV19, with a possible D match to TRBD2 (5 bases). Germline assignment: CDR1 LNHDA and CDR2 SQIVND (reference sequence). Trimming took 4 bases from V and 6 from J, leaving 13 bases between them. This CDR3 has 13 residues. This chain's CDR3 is CASSTRASPEQYF. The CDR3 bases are TGTGCCAGTAGTACGCGGGCCAGCCCCGAGCAGTACTTC.

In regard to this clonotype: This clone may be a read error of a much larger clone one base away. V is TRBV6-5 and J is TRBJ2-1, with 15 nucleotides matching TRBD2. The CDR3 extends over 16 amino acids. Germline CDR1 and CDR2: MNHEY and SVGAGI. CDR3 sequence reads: CASRTSGGAFYSEQFF. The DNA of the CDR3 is TGTGCCAGTAGGACTAGCGGGGGGGCCTTCTACAGTGAGCAGTTCTTC.

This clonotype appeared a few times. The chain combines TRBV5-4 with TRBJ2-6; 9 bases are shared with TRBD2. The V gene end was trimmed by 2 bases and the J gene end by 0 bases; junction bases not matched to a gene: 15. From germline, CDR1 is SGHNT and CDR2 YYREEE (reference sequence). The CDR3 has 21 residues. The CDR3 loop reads CASSFPGLASSGRSGANVLTF. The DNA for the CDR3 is TGTGCCAGCAGCTTTCCGGGACTAGCTTCGTCGGGCCGCTCTGGGGCCAACGTCCTGACTTTC.